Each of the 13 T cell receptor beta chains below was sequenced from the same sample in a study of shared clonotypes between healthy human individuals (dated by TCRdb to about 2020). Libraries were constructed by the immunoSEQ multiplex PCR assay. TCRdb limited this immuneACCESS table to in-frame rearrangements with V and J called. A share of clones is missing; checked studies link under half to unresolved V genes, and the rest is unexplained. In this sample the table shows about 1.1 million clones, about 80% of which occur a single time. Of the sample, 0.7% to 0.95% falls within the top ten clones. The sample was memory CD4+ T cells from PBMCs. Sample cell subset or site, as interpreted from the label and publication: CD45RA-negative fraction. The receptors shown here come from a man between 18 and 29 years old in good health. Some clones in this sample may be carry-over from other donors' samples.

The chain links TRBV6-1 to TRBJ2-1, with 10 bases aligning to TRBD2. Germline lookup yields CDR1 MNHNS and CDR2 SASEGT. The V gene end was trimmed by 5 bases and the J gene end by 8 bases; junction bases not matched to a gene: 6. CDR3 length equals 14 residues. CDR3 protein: CASSRAGGFDEQFF. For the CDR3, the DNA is TGTGCCAGCAGTCGAGCGGGAGGGTTTGATGAGCAGTTCTTC.

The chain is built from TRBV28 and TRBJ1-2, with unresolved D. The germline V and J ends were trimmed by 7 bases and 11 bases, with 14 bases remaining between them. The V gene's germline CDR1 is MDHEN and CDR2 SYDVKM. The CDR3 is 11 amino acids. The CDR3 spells CASTTSKKYTF. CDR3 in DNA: TGTGCCAGCACCACGTCGAAAAAGTACACCTTC.

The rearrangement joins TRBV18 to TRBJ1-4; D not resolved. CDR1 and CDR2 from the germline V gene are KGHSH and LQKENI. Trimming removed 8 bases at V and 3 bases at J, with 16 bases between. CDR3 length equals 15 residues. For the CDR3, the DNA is TGTGCCAGCCGAGGCACCCGCTCCTCTAATGAAAAACTGTTTTTT. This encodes CASRGTRSSNEKLFF.

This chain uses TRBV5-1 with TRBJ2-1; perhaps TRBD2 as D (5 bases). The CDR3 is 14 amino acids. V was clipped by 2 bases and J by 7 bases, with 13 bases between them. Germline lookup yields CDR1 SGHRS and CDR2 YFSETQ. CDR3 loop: CASSLSGPGNEQFF. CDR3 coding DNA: TGCGCCAGCAGCTTATCCGGGCCGGGAAATGAGCAGTTCTTC.

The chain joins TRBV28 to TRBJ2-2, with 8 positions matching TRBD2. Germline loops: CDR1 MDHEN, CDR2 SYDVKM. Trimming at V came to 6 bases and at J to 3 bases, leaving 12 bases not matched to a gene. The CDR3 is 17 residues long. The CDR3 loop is CASSHSGGGLDTGELFF. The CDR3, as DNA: TGTGCCAGCAGCCATTCGGGCGGGGGGCTGGACACCGGGGAGCTGTTTTTT.

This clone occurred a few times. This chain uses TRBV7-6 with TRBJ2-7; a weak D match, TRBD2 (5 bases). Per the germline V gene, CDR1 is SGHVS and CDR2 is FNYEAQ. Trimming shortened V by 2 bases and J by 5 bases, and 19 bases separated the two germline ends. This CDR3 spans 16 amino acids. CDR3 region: CASSLLSAGLFHEQYF. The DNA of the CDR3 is TGTGCCAGCAGCTTACTTTCGGCGGGCCTTTTCCACGAGCAGTACTTC.

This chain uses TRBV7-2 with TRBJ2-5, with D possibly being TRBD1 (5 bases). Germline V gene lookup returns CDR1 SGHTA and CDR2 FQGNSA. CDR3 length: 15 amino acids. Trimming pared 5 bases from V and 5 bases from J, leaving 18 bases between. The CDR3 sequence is CASSPQGLVRETQYF. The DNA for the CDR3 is TGTGCCAGCAGCCCTCAGGGTCTTGTCCGGGAGACCCAGTACTTC.

CDR3 sequence: CASSLAPSGGAVPGYTF. In DNA form, the CDR3 reads TGTGCCAGCAGCTTAGCGCCCTCAGGGGGCGCAGTTCCGGGCTACACCTTC. V gene TRBV7-9 combines with J gene TRBJ1-2; 8 bases are shared with TRBD1. Germline V gives CDR1 SEHNR, CDR2 FQNEAQ (reference sequence). This CDR3 spans 17 amino acids. Trimming at V came to 0 bases and at J to 8 bases, leaving 14 bases not matched to a gene.

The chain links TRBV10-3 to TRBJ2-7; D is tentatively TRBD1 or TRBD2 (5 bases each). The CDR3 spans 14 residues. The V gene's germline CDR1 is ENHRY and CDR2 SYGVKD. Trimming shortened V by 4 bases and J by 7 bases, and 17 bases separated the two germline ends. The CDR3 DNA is TGTGCCATCAGTGCCCAAGCCGGGACGGGAGAGCAGTACTTC. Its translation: CAISAQAGTGEQYF.

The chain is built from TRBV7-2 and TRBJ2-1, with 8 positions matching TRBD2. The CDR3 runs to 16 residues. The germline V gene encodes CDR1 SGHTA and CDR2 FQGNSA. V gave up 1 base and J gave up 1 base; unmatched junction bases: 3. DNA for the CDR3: TGTGCCAGCAGCTTAGGACTAGCGCCATCCTACAATGAGCAGTTCTTC. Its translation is CASSLGLAPSYNEQFF.

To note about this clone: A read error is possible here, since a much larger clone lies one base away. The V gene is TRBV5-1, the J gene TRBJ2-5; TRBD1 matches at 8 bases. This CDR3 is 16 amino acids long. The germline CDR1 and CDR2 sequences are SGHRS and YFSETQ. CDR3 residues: CANSYNPGTGEETQYF. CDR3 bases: TGCGCCAACAGCTACAATCCCGGGACAGGAGAAGAGACCCAGTACTTC.

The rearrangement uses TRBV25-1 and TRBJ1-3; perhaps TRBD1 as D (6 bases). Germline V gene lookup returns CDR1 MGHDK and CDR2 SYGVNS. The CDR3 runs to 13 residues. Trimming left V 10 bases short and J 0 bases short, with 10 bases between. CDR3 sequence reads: CATATGSGNTIYF. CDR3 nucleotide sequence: TGTGCCACCGCGACAGGCTCTGGAAACACCATATATTTT.

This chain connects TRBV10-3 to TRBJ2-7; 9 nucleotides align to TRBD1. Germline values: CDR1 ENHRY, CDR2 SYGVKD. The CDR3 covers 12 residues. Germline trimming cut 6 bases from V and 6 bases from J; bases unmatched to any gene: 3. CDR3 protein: CAIRGTGPEQYF. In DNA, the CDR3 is TGTGCCATCAGGGGGACAGGGCCCGAGCAGTACTTC.